The next 28 T cell receptor beta chains were all read from a single sample in a study of low-dose radiotherapy and immunotherapy resistance in tumors. TRAV and TRBV primers primed cDNA for both TCRalpha and TCRbeta. Both a constant-region primer and a V-primer adapter served to amplify TCRs across 20 PCR cycles. One entry per CDR3 protein results from TCRdb running MiXCR on the reads. The sample carries roughly 100,000 distinct CDR3 sequences, around 21% recorded once. Time point meaning: after trial treatment. Treatment noted: LDRT plus nivolumab, ipilimumab, low-dose cyclophosphamide and aspirin (RACIN trial). Here the sequenced sample was PBMCs, taken after low-dose radiotherapy plus immunotherapy. The receptors stem from a male donor with prostate cancer.

This clonotype was detected many times. DNA of the CDR3: TGTGCCAGCAGCAAATCCCAGGGGGCTTGTCGACAGCCCCAGCATTTT. Its protein product is CASSKSQGACRQPQHF. The chain combines TRBV21-1 with TRBJ1-5; the D segment call TRBD1 is taken from the table without a DNA check. TRBV21-1 is annotated as a pseudogene. This CDR3 has 16 amino acids.

This clonotype was recorded many times. CDR3 sequence (DNA): TGTGCCAGCAGTCCTCCGGGCCAGTCGGCCGGGGAGCTGTTTTTT. The encoded protein is CASSPPGQSAGELFF. V usage is TRBV12-3 or TRBV12-4 and J usage is TRBJ2-2; D remains unclear. The germline V and J ends were trimmed by 5 bases and 6 bases, with 16 bases remaining between them. This CDR3 contains 15 residues.

The chain joins TRBV20-1 to TRBJ2-3, with D uncertain. The V end lost 5 bases, the J end lost 0 bases, and 18 bases lay between the germline ends. This CDR3 is built from 16 residues. Germline V gene lookup returns CDR1 DFQATT and CDR2 SNEGSKA (reference sequence). The CDR3 DNA follows: TGCAGTGCTTCCCAAGCCCATTCTTCTAGCACAGATACGCAGTATTTT. Residues: CSASQAHSSSTDTQYF.

Many counts were recorded for this clonotype. The junction and the germline gene differ at one end; a read error may be behind it. This chain joins TRBV5-4 and TRBJ2-1; 7 nucleotides align to TRBD2. The length of the CDR3 is 17 residues. Germline V gene sequence: CDR1 SGHNT, CDR2 YYREEE (reference sequence). For the CDR3, the DNA is TGCGCCAGCAGCCAAGAATTACCGCGGGGGAACCGCAATGAGCAGTTCTTC. Translated: CASSQELPRGNRNEQFF. Looking up the rest from reference TRBV5-4 and TRBJ2-1 gives the full variable domain: ETGVTQSPTHLIKTRGQQVTLRCSSQSGHNTVSWYQQALGQGPQFIFQYYREEENGRGNFPPRFSGLQFPNYSSELNVNALELDDSALYLCASSQELPRGNRNEQFFGPGTRLTVL.

The rearrangement links TRBV28 to TRBJ1-2, with unresolved D. CDR3 length equals 13 residues. Germline V lookup: CDR1 MDHEN, CDR2 SYDVKM. Trimming took 3 bases from V and 8 from J, leaving 13 bases between them. CDR3 loop: CASSLLRDSGYTF. The CDR3 DNA sequence: TGTGCCAGCAGTTTGTTACGGGATAGCGGCTACACCTTC.

The table lists this clonotype with many counts. This chain connects TRBV20-1 to TRBJ2-5, with 7 bases matching TRBD1. Germline values: CDR1 DFQATT, CDR2 SNEGSKA (reference sequence). Trimming cost V 1 base and J 5 bases; bases outside gene matches: 4. This CDR3 is built from 13 residues. This CDR3 reads CSARAQTGETQYF. DNA of the CDR3: TGCAGTGCTAGAGCGCAGACAGGGGAGACCCAGTACTTC.

This clonotype showed up many times. This rearrangement joins TRBV5-1 to TRBJ1-1; D gene uncertain. The V end lost 1 base, the J end lost 2 bases, and 6 bases lay between the germline ends. CDR3 length equals 13 residues. Germline V gene data show CDR1 as SGHRS and CDR2 as YFSETQ. DNA of the CDR3: TGCGCCAGCAGCTTGAACCAAAACACTGAAGCTTTCTTT. This codes for CASSLNQNTEAFF.

With respect to this clonotype: It is likely a read error: a sequence one base away is far more abundant. V gene TRBV6-8 combines with J gene TRBJ2-5; 10 bases line up with TRBD1. The CDR3 is 14 amino acids. In germline, CDR1 is MNHGY, CDR2 SAAAGT. CDR3 residues: CTSRMDRGEETQYF. In nucleotides, the CDR3 is TGTACCAGCAGGATGGACAGGGGGGAAGAGACCCAGTACTTC.

This clonotype was recorded at least ten times. The CDR3 DNA sequence: TGTGCCAGCAGCTTAGAGGCTAGCCGGGGGGAGCAGTTCTTC. As protein: CASSLEASRGEQFF. V is TRBV11-3 and J is TRBJ2-1; the D gene is possibly TRBD2 (6 bases). Per the germline V gene, CDR1 is SGHNT and CDR2 is YENEEA. This CDR3 has 14 amino acids. Deletions cut 0 bases from V and 10 bases from J, with 13 bases between.

This clonotype was seen only once. A read error is likely here: a far larger clone is one base away. The V gene is TRBV5-5, the J gene TRBJ2-7; D is ambiguous. Looked up from germline, CDR1 is SGHKS and CDR2 is YYEKEE (reference sequence). This CDR3 has 13 amino acids. Trimming pared 3 bases from V and 6 bases from J, leaving 13 bases between. The chain's CDR3 is CASSSKNLSEQYF. CDR3 in DNA: TGTGCCAGCAGCTCCAAAAACCTATCCGAGCAGTACTTC.

This clonotype turned up a few times. This chain uses TRBV2 with TRBJ1-6; D not resolved. Germline values: CDR1 SNHLY, CDR2 FYNNEI. The CDR3 sequence is 13 residues long. The germline V and J ends were trimmed by 4 bases and 7 bases, with 8 bases remaining between them. Here the CDR3 DNA reads TGTGCCAGCAGTGTACGAGAGAATTCACCCCTCCACTTT. As protein: CASSVRENSPLHF.

This clonotype has a count of ten or more. V usage is TRBV20-1 and J usage is TRBJ2-3; TRBD2 agrees at 10 bases. Per germline, CDR1 DFQATT and CDR2 SNEGSKA (reference sequence). V was clipped by 5 bases and J by 2 bases; unmatched bases: 10. The CDR3 runs 16 residues. CDR3: CSALRTSGGYTDTQYF. The DNA of the CDR3 is TGCAGTGCTTTACGGACTAGCGGCGGATACACAGATACGCAGTATTTT.

The V and J genes are TRBV29-1 and TRBJ2-7, with 11 bases identical to TRBD2. The germline CDR1 and CDR2 sequences are SQVTM and ANQGSEA. The CDR3 extends over 16 amino acids. The trim removed 2 bases at V and 2 bases at J, leaving 8 bases unmatched. CDR3 sequence (DNA): TGCAGCGTTGAAAAGGGACTAGCGGAGAGCCCCTACGAGCAGTACTTC. Translation: CSVEKGLAESPYEQYF.

The gene calls are TRBV19 and TRBJ1-5; D perhaps matches TRBD1 (5 bases). Germline lookup yields CDR1 LNHDA and CDR2 SQIVND (reference sequence). The length of the CDR3 is 14 residues. Trimming took off 6 bases at V and 6 bases at J, with 15 bases between the two ends. The CDR3 DNA follows: TGTGCCAGTAGCCCCGGGGCGCAGGGTCAGCCCCAGCATTTT. Its protein is CASSPGAQGQPQHF.

This clonotype was observed at least ten times. The chain uses TRBV4-1 and TRBJ1-5; tentative D call: TRBD1 (6 bases). Trimming shortened V by 0 bases and J by 0 bases, and 12 bases separated the two germline ends. Germline V gives CDR1 MGHRA, CDR2 YSYEKL. There are 17 residues in the CDR3. CDR3 nucleotides: TGCGCCAGCAGCCAAGAAAGTAGGGGGGATAGCAATCAGCCCCAGCATTTT. It encodes CASSQESRGDSNQPQHF.

The chain carries TRBV7-2 and TRBJ2-5, with TRBD2 matching 7 bases. Trimming removed 5 bases from V and 1 base from J; junction bases left unmatched: 4. CDR3 length: 14 residues. In germline, CDR1 is SGHTA, CDR2 FQGNSA. The CDR3, as DNA: TGTGCCAGCAGCCCAACTAGCGCCCAAGAGACCCAGTACTTC. It translates to CASSPTSAQETQYF.

V and J are TRBV19 and TRBJ1-5, with 9 positions matching TRBD1. The CDR3 is 14 residues long. Germline CDR1 LNHDA, CDR2 SQIVND (reference sequence). The V and J ends lost 4 bases and 5 bases, in that order; junction bases with no gene match: 3. In DNA form, the CDR3 reads TGTGCCAGTAGTACCTGGACAGGGGATCAGCCCCAGCATTTT. Amino acid sequence: CASSTWTGDQPQHF.

This clonotype was seen repeatedly, ten times or more. This chain connects TRBV7-8 to TRBJ1-5, with 7 nucleotides matching TRBD1. From germline, CDR1 is SGHVS and CDR2 FQNEAQ. The CDR3 consists of 18 residues. Trimming cost V 5 bases and J 3 bases; bases outside gene matches: 16. The CDR3 region is CASSPLSGAGQLNQPQHF. In DNA form, the CDR3 reads TGTGCCAGCAGCCCTCTCTCCGGGGCGGGACAGCTCAATCAGCCCCAGCATTTT. Combining the CDR3 with reference TRBV7-8 and TRBJ1-5 gives the whole variable domain GAGVSQSPRYKVAKRGQDVALRCDPISGHVSLFWYQQALGQGPEFLTYFQNEAQLDKSGLPSDRFFAERPEGSVSTLKIQRTQQEDSAVYLCASSPLSGAGQLNQPQHFGDGTRLSIL.

This clonotype was picked up many times. This chain uses TRBV3-1 with TRBJ2-1; 9 nucleotides align to TRBD2. There are 16 residues in the CDR3. The ends lost 1 base at V and 6 bases at J; junction bases unmatched: 7. Germline V gives CDR1 LGHDT, CDR2 YNNKEL (reference sequence). CDR3: CASSQGGGLASNEQFF. The CDR3 DNA follows: TGTGCCAGCAGCCAAGGGGGGGGACTAGCTTCCAATGAGCAGTTCTTC.

Ten or more counts support this clonotype. The chain carries TRBV20-1 and TRBJ2-7; D unresolved. CDR1 and CDR2 (germline): DFQATT, SNEGSKA (reference sequence). The CDR3 covers 14 residues. Trimming left V 2 bases short and J 1 base short, with 12 bases between. CDR3 in amino acids: CSARKDSASYEQYF. In DNA form, the CDR3 reads TGCAGTGCTAGAAAGGATTCCGCTTCCTACGAGCAGTACTTC.

This clonotype was seen a single time. This may stem from a read error, because a much larger clone lies one nucleotide away. The chain joins TRBV27 to TRBJ1-1, with 7 bases that match TRBD1. This CDR3 is built from 14 residues. Trimming removed 9 bases from V and 4 bases from J; junction bases left unmatched: 11. Germline V CDR1 and CDR2: MNHEY, SMNVEV (reference sequence). The CDR3 DNA is TGTGCCAGGAGGACTACGGGACAGATCACTGAAGCTTTCTTT. It encodes CARRTTGQITEAFF.

This clonotype was seen many times. J is TRBJ2-1 and V is TRBV5-1; TRBD2 matches 13 bases. V trimming: 0 bases; J trimming: 7 bases; junction bases outside the gene matches: 4. This CDR3 contains 16 residues. Germline lookup yields CDR1 SGHRS and CDR2 YFSETQ. The CDR3 sequence: CASSLGLAGGRNEQFF. In DNA, the CDR3 is TGCGCCAGCAGCTTGGGACTAGCGGGGGGAAGGAATGAGCAGTTCTTC.

This clonotype was seen ten or more times. The chain joins TRBV9 to TRBJ2-3; perhaps TRBD1 as D (5 bases). This CDR3 has 13 amino acids. Germline V CDR1 and CDR2: SGDLS, YYNGEE. Between the trimmed V and J ends, which lost 0 bases and 6 bases, there was a span of 8 bases. This CDR3 is CASSVVGADTQYF. CDR3 sequence (DNA): TGTGCCAGCAGCGTAGTAGGGGCGGATACGCAGTATTTT.

In its sample, this clonotype was seen many times. The V call is TRBV11-2, the J call TRBJ2-7, with D possibly called TRBD1 or TRBD2 (5 bases each). Germline CDR1 and CDR2: SGHAT and FQNNGV. V was pared by 5 bases and J by 3 bases, with 20 bases between. The CDR3 has 16 residues. The CDR3, as DNA: TGTGCCAGCAGCGAGGGGCCCCTACAGTCTGGCTACGAGCAGTACTTC. It is translated as CASSEGPLQSGYEQYF.

This clonotype was found many times. The chain recombines TRBV5-1 with TRBJ2-2, with a tentative D call TRBD2 (6 bases). Germline CDR1 is SGHRS and CDR2 is YFSETQ. V was shortened by 0 bases and J by 6 bases, with 9 bases between the two germline ends. The CDR3 length is 14 residues. The CDR3, as DNA: TGCGCCAGCAGCTTGGGACCGGGGGCCGGGGAGCTGTTTTTT. This codes for CASSLGPGAGELFF.

V and J are TRBV28 and TRBJ1-1; no reliable D call. Trimming shortened V by 3 bases and J by 2 bases, and 7 bases separated the two germline ends. Germline V CDR1 and CDR2: MDHEN, SYDVKM. The CDR3 spans 13 residues. As DNA, the CDR3 is TGTGCCAGCAGTTTCCCGGCTAACACTGAAGCTTTCTTT. Translated, it gives CASSFPANTEAFF.

This clonotype was recorded at least ten times. The V and J genes are TRBV28 and TRBJ2-3, with 8 positions matching TRBD2. The V and J ends lost 6 bases and 4 bases, in that order; junction bases with no gene match: 18. The CDR3 loop spans 18 amino acids. CDR1 and CDR2 (germline): MDHEN, SYDVKM. CDR3 sequence: CASRTGLKRGSAADTQYF. The CDR3, as DNA: TGTGCCAGCAGAACGGGCCTTAAGCGGGGGAGTGCGGCAGATACGCAGTATTTT. The variable domain in full, with the rest retrieved from reference TRBV28 and TRBJ2-3, is DVKVTQSSRYLVKRTGEKVFLECVQDMDHENMFWYRQDPGLGLRLIYFSYDVKMKEKGDIPEGYSVSREKKERFSLILESASTNQTSMYLCASRTGLKRGSAADTQYFGPGTRLTVL.

The J gene is TRBJ2-4, the V gene TRBV7-2; the match to TRBD1 covers 10 bases. Germline V gives CDR1 SGHTA, CDR2 FQGNSA. V was pared by 4 bases and J by 5 bases, with 11 bases of the junction left unmatched. This CDR3 comprises 17 residues. The CDR3: CASSSRITGTGENIQYF. The DNA for the CDR3 is TGTGCCAGCAGCTCGAGAATTACCGGGACAGGGGAAAACATTCAGTACTTC.